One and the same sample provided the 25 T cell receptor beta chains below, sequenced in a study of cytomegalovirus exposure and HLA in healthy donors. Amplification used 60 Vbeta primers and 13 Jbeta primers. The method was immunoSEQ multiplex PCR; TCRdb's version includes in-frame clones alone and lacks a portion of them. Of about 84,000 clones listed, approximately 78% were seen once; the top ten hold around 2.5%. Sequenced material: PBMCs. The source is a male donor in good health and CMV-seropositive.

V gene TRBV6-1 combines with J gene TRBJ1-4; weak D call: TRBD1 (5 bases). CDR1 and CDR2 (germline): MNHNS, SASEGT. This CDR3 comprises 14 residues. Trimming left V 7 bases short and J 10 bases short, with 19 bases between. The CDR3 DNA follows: TGTGCCAGCACCATGAACACTGTGGGGGGAAAACTGTTTTTT. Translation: CASTMNTVGGKLFF.

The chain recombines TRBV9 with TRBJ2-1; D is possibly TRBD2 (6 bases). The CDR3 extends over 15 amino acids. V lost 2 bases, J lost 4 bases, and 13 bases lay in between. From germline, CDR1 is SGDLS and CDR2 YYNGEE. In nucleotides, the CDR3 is TGTGCCAGCAGCGTTGGCGGGAAGGGGTACAATGAGCAGTTCTTC. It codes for CASSVGGKGYNEQFF.

The CDR3 spells CASSQVDLGWASGELFF. The CDR3 DNA is TGCGCCAGCAGCCAAGTTGACCTTGGCTGGGCGTCCGGGGAGCTGTTTTTT. This rearrangement joins TRBV4-1 to TRBJ2-2; D is unclear. This CDR3 contains 17 residues. The germline V gene encodes CDR1 MGHRA and CDR2 YSYEKL. V lost 1 base to trimming and J lost 6 bases, with 18 bases between them.

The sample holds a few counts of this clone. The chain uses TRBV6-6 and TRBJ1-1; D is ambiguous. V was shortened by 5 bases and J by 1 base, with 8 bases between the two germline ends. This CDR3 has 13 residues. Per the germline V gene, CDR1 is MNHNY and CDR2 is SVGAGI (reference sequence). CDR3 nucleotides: TGTGCCAGCAGTACCACAGCGAACACTGAAGCTTTCTTT. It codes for CASSTTANTEAFF.

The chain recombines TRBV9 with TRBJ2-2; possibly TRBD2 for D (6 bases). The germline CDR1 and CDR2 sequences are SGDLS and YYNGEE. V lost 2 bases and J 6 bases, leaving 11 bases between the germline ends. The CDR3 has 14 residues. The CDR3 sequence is CASSVVTSSGELFF. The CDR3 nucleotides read TGTGCCAGCAGCGTGGTTACTAGCTCCGGGGAGCTGTTTTTT.

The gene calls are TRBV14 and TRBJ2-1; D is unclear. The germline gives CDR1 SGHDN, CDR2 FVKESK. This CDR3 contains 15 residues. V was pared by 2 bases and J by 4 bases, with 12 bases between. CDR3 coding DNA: TGTGCCAGCAGCCAAATTCCGGCGGAATACAATGAGCAGTTCTTC. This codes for CASSQIPAEYNEQFF.

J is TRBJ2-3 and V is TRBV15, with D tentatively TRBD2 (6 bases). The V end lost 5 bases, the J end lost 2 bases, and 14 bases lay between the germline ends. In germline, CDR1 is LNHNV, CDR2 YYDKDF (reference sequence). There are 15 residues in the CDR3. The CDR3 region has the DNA TGTGCCACCAGCTCGCGGGATCTTCTCACAGATACGCAGTATTTT. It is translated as CATSSRDLLTDTQYF.

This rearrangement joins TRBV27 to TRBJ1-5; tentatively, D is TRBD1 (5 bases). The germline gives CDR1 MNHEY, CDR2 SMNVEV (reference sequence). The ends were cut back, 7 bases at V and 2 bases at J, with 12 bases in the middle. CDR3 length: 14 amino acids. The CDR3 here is CASKLQGGNQPQHF. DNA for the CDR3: TGTGCCAGCAAACTGCAGGGCGGCAATCAGCCCCAGCATTTT.

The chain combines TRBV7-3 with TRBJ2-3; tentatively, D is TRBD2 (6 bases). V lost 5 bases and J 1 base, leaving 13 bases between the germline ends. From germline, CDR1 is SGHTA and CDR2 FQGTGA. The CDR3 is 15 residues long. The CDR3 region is CASSTGERGTDTQYF. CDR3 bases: TGTGCCAGCAGCACGGGGGAGAGAGGCACAGATACGCAGTATTTT.

CDR3 residues: CASSLVPVTGELFF. The CDR3 nucleotides read TGTGCCAGCAGCCTCGTTCCAGTTACCGGGGAGCTGTTTTTT. The V call is TRBV11-2, the J call TRBJ2-2; D not resolved. This CDR3 is built from 14 residues. V was pared by 5 bases and J by 5 bases, with 12 bases between. Germline-derived CDR1 and CDR2 are SGHAT and FQNNGV. The variable domain in full, completed from reference TRBV11-2 and TRBJ2-2, reads EAGVAQSPRYKIIEKRQSVAFWCNPISGHATLYWYQQILGQGPKLLIQFQNNGVVDDSQLPKDRFSAERLKGVDSTLKIQPAKLEDSAVYLCASSLVPVTGELFFGEGSRLTVL.

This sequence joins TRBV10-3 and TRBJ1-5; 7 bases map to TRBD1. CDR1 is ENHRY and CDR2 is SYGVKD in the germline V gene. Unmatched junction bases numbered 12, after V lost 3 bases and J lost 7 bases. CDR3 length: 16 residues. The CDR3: CAISDSGAGGGQPQHF. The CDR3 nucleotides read TGTGCCATCAGTGACTCTGGGGCAGGGGGTGGACAGCCCCAGCATTTT.

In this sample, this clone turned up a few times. The CDR3 DNA follows: TGTGCCAGCAGCTTGGGCAGGGGCCTGGATCAGCCCCAGCATTTT. Protein product: CASSLGRGLDQPQHF. The chain employs TRBV5-6 and TRBJ1-5, with a tentative D call TRBD1 (6 bases). The CDR3 spans 15 residues. V dropped 0 bases and J dropped 5 bases, with 12 bases sitting between them. Germline values: CDR1 SGHDT, CDR2 YYEEEE.

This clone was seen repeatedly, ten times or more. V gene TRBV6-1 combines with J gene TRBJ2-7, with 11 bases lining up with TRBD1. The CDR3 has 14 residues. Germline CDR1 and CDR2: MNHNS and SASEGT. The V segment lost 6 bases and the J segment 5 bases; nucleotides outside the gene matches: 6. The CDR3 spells CASRHGQGADEQYF. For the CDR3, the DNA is TGTGCCAGCAGACATGGACAGGGGGCCGACGAGCAGTACTTC.

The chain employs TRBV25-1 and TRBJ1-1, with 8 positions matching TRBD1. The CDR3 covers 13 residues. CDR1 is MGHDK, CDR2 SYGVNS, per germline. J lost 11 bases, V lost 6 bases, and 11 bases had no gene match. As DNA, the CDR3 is TGTGCCAGCAGGGACCCGGGGACAGGATTGGCTTTCTTT. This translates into CASRDPGTGLAFF.

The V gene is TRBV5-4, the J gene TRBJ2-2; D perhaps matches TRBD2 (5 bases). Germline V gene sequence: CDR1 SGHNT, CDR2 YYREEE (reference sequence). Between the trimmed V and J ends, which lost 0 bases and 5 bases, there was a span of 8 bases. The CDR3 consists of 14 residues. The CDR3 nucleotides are TGTGCCAGCAGCTTGGCCTCGGGGACCGGGGAGCTGTTTTTT. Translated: CASSLASGTGELFF.

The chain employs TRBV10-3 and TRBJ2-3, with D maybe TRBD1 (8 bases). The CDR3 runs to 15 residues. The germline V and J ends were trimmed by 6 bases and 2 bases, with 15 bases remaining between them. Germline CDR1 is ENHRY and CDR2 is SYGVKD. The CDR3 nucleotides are TGTGCCATCAGGGGGGGGACAGGCCTCACAGATACGCAGTATTTT. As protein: CAIRGGTGLTDTQYF.

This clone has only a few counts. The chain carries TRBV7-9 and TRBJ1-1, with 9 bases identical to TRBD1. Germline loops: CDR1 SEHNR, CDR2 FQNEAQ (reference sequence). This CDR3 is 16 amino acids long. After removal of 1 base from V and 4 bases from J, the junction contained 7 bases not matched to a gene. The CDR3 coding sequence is TGTGCCAGCAGCTTAGGCGGACAGGGGAGGTTCACTGAAGCTTTCTTT. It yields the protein CASSLGGQGRFTEAFF.

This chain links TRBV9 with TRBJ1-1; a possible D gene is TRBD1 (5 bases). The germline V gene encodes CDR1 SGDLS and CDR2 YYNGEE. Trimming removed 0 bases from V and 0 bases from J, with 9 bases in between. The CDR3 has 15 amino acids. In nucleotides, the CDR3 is TGTGCCAGCAGCGTAGCGGGAGGGGTGAACACTGAAGCTTTCTTT. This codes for CASSVAGGVNTEAFF. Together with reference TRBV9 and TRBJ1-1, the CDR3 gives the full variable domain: DSGVTQTPKHLITATGQRVTLRCSPRSGDLSVYWYQQSLDQGLQFLIQYYNGEERAKGNILERFSAQQFPDLHSELNLSSLELGDSALYFCASSVAGGVNTEAFFGQGTRLTVV.

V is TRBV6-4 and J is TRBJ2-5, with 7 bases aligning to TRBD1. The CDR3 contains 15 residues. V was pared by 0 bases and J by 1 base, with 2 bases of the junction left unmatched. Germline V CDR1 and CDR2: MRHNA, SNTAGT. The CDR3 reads CASSDSPGGQETQYF. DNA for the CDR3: TGTGCCAGCAGTGACTCTCCAGGGGGCCAAGAGACCCAGTACTTC.

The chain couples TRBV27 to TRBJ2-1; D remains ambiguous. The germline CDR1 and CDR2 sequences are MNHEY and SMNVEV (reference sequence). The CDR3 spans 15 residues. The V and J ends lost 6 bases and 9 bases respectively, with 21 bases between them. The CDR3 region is CASSPTAPSGSEQFF. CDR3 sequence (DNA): TGTGCCAGCAGCCCCACGGCCCCATCGGGTAGTGAGCAGTTCTTC.

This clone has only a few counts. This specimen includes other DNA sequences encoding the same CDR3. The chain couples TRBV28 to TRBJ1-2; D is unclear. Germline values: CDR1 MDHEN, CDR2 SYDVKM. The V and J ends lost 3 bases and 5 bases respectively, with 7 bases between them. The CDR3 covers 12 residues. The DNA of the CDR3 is TGTGCCAGCAGTTTCAGAGGGTATGGCTACACCTTC. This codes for CASSFRGYGYTF.

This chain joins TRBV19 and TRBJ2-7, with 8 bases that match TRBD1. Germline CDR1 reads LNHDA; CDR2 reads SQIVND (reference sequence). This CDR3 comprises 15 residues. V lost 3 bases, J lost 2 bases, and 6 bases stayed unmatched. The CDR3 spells CASSIFGQGAYEQYF. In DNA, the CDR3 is TGTGCCAGTAGTATTTTTGGACAGGGAGCCTACGAGCAGTACTTC.

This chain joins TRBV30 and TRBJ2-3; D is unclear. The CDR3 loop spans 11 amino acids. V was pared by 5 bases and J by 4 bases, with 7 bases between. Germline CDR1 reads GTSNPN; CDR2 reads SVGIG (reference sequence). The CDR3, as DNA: TGTGCCTGGGGAGACGCAGATACGCAGTATTTT. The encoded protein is CAWGDADTQYF. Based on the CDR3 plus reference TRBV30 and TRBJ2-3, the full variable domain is SQTIHQWPATLVQPVGSPLSLECTVEGTSNPNLYWYRQAAGRGLQLLFYSVGIGQISSEVPQNLSASRPQDRQFILSSKKLLLSDSGFYLCAWGDADTQYFGPGTRLTVL.

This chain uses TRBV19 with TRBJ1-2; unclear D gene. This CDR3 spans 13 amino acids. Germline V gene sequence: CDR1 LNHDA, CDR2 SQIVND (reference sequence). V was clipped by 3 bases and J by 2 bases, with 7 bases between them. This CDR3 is CASSMAGNYGYTF. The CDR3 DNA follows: TGTGCCAGTAGTATGGCAGGAAACTATGGCTACACCTTC. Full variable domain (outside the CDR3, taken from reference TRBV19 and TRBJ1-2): DGGITQSPKYLFRKEGQNVTLSCEQNLNHDAMYWYRQDPGQGLRLIYYSQIVNDFQKGDIAEGYSVSREKKESFPLTVTSAQKNPTAFYLCASSMAGNYGYTFGSGTRLTVV.

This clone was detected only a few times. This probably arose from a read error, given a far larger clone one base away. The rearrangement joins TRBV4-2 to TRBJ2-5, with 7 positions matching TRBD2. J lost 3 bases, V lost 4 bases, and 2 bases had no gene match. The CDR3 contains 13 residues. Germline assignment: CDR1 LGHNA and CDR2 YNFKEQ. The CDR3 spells CASSPAGKETQYF. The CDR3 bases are TGTGCCAGCAGCCCAGCGGGAAAAGAGACCCAGTACTTC.